The 20 T cell receptor beta chains presented below share a single source sample, sequenced in a study of CD8+ T cells in alopecia areata. RNA was isolated and reverse transcribed to cDNA, the sequencing template. The repertoire was sequenced with immunoSEQ multiplex PCR; TCRdb's copy has only in-frame clones and lacks some. The data contain under 150,000 clones, around 62% of them seen just once; the ten biggest clones take up 36%. Material for sequencing was CD8+ T cells sorted from blood. The receptors derive from a human donor in good health.

The chain combines TRBV27 with TRBJ2-2; no clear D. V was pared by 1 base and J by 7 bases, with 7 bases between. The CDR3 length is 13 residues. Germline CDR1 is MNHEY and CDR2 is SMNVEV (reference sequence). The CDR3, as DNA: TGTGCCAGCAGTTTATGGTACGGCGGGGAGCTGTTTTTT. It yields the protein CASSLWYGGELFF.

This clone appeared a few times. CDR3 loop: CASSLHPSNTDTQYF. The CDR3 region has the DNA TGTGCCAGCAGTTTGCACCCTTCGAACACAGATACGCAGTATTTT. The V gene is TRBV27, the J gene TRBJ2-3, with no clear D. CDR1 and CDR2 (germline): MNHEY, SMNVEV (reference sequence). The V and J ends lost 3 bases and 2 bases respectively, with 12 bases between them. There are 15 residues in the CDR3.

V usage is TRBV4-2 and J usage is TRBJ2-1; TRBD1 might be the D (6 bases). The germline gives CDR1 LGHNA, CDR2 YNFKEQ. The V end lost 3 bases, the J end lost 6 bases, and 9 bases lay between the germline ends. The CDR3 runs to 13 residues. This CDR3 is CASSQWGPNEQFF. The CDR3 bases are TGTGCCAGCAGCCAGTGGGGGCCCAATGAGCAGTTCTTC.

The chain links TRBV10-3 to TRBJ1-5; the D is unclear. Germline assignment: CDR1 ENHRY and CDR2 SYGVKD. The CDR3 spans 12 residues. V was pared by 3 bases and J by 7 bases, with 7 bases between. CDR3 DNA: TGTGCCATCAGTGATCACGGGCAGCCCCAGCATTTT. Its protein is CAISDHGQPQHF.

The chain is built from TRBV18 and TRBJ2-7, with D uncertain. Trimming removed 6 bases at V and 0 bases at J, with 9 bases between. The CDR3 contains 13 residues. Per germline, CDR1 KGHSH and CDR2 LQKENI. CDR3 sequence: CASSEENSYEQYF. The CDR3 DNA is TGTGCCAGCTCCGAGGAGAACTCCTACGAGCAGTACTTC.

This clone was counted only a few times. The chain is built from TRBV29-1 and TRBJ2-3; D may match TRBD1 or TRBD2 (6 bases each). Trimming took off 7 bases at V and 2 bases at J, with 19 bases between the two ends. The CDR3 is 15 amino acids. CDR1 is SQVTM and CDR2 is ANQGSEA in the germline V gene. The CDR3 is CSAGQSGGLTDTQYF. For the CDR3, the DNA is TGCAGCGCTGGACAGTCCGGGGGACTCACAGATACGCAGTATTTT.

This clone was seen once. The chain carries TRBV9 and TRBJ1-2; 9 nucleotides agree with TRBD1. Germline CDR1 reads SGDLS; CDR2 reads YYNGEE. V shed 5 bases, J shed 4 bases, and the junction held 0 bases outside the gene matches. This CDR3 spans 12 amino acids. The CDR3 DNA follows: TGTGCCAGCAGGGGACAGGGCTATGGCTACACCTTC. Translating it yields CASRGQGYGYTF.

The chain carries TRBV6-1 and TRBJ2-5; perhaps TRBD1 as D (6 bases). The V end lost 1 base, the J end lost 5 bases, and 17 bases lay between the germline ends. This CDR3 contains 16 residues. The germline V gene has CDR1 MNHNS and CDR2 SASEGT. The CDR3 spells CASSEGALQGRETQYF. CDR3 sequence (DNA): TGTGCCAGCAGTGAAGGGGCCCTACAGGGCCGGGAGACCCAGTACTTC.

The chain couples TRBV7-9 to TRBJ1-1; tentative D call: TRBD1 (5 bases). The CDR3 is 15 residues long. The V end lost 2 bases, the J end lost 0 bases, and 10 bases lay between the germline ends. In germline, CDR1 is SEHNR, CDR2 FQNEAQ (reference sequence). CDR3 loop: CASSLLQGLNTEAFF. DNA of the CDR3: TGTGCCAGCAGCTTACTTCAGGGACTGAACACTGAAGCTTTCTTT.

This chain links TRBV13 with TRBJ1-1, with no clear D. Germline V gives CDR1 PRHDT, CDR2 FYEKMQ (reference sequence). CDR3 size: 13 residues. The germline V and J ends were trimmed by 4 bases and 10 bases, with 16 bases remaining between them. The CDR3 DNA reads as TGTGCCAGCAGCTCACAACTCGGACGGTTAGCTTTCTTT. Amino acid sequence: CASSSQLGRLAFF.

V and J are TRBV7-9 and TRBJ2-7, with 7 nucleotides matching TRBD2. Germline assignment: CDR1 SEHNR and CDR2 FQNEAQ (reference sequence). Trimming at V came to 10 bases and at J to 1 base, leaving 10 bases not matched to a gene. The CDR3 runs to 14 residues. The CDR3 spells CATSGGAQSYEQYF. CDR3 DNA sequence: TGTGCCACCTCGGGGGGAGCACAATCCTACGAGCAGTACTTC.

V usage is TRBV21-1 and J usage is TRBJ1-1. TRBV21-1 is flagged as a pseudogene. The CDR3 has 9 amino acids. The CDR3 reads CAKNTEAFF. The CDR3 region has the DNA TGTGCCAAAAACACTGAAGCTTTCTTT.

This clone was seen a handful of times. The rearrangement uses TRBV28 and TRBJ2-7; 7 nucleotides line up with TRBD2. The trim removed 3 bases at V and 2 bases at J, leaving 10 bases unmatched. CDR1 MDHEN and CDR2 SYDVKM come from the germline V gene. This CDR3 region has 16 residues. The CDR3, as DNA: TGTGCCAGCAGTTTCTCGTCGGCTAGCGGAGCCTACGAGCAGTACTTC. Residues: CASSFSSASGAYEQYF.

To note about this clone: It differs at one base from a far larger clone, so likely a read error. The CDR3 nucleotides read TGCGCCAGCAGCCAATGGGGACAGGGGTCCGGAGACGAGCAGTACTTC. Its translation is CASSQWGQGSGDEQYF. V is TRBV4-1 and J is TRBJ2-7; 10 bases agree with TRBD1. Germline values: CDR1 MGHRA, CDR2 YSYEKL. The CDR3 length is 16 residues. V dropped 2 bases and J dropped 5; count of bases not matched to a gene: 9.

A few counts support this clone. The chain links TRBV6-1 to TRBJ2-5; 11 bases are shared with TRBD2. This CDR3 is 20 amino acids long. The V and J ends lost 4 bases and 2 bases, in that order; junction bases with no gene match: 18. Germline CDR1 reads MNHNS; CDR2 reads SASEGT. The CDR3 nucleotides read TGTGCCAGCAGTGGACCCCTGGAACCAACGACTAGCGGGACTCAAGAGACCCAGTACTTC. It encodes CASSGPLEPTTSGTQETQYF.

J is TRBJ2-6 and V is TRBV30; possibly TRBD2 for D (5 bases). The germline V and J ends were trimmed by 3 bases and 3 bases, with 18 bases remaining between them. CDR1 is GTSNPN, CDR2 SVGIG, per germline (reference sequence). The CDR3 consists of 17 residues. CDR3 protein: CAWSEERGLGGANVLTF. CDR3 DNA sequence: TGTGCCTGGAGCGAGGAGCGCGGGCTCGGTGGGGCCAACGTCCTGACTTTC.

This clone was seen only a few times. This sequence joins TRBV20-1 and TRBJ2-2; 8 bases fit TRBD2. V shed 6 bases, J shed 13 bases, and the junction held 4 bases outside the gene matches. From germline, CDR1 is DFQATT and CDR2 SNEGSKA (reference sequence). The CDR3 totals 10 residues. The CDR3 spells CSAYGRGLFF. In DNA, the CDR3 is TGCAGTGCATACGGGAGGGGGCTGTTTTTT.

The CDR3 is CASSLPAGELFF. The CDR3 DNA reads TGTGCCAGCAGCTTGCCAGCCGGGGAGCTGTTTTTT. The chain joins TRBV13 to TRBJ2-2; D is undetermined. Germline lookup yields CDR1 PRHDT and CDR2 FYEKMQ (reference sequence). The CDR3 is 12 residues long. V shed 3 bases and J shed 6 bases, with 5 bases lying between them.

The V call is TRBV7-9, the J call TRBJ2-7, with a possible D match to TRBD1 (6 bases). From germline, CDR1 is SEHNR and CDR2 FQNEAQ (reference sequence). Trimming cost V 5 bases and J 1 base, with 9 bases left between them. This CDR3 has 13 amino acids. CDR3 coding DNA: TGTGCCAGCAGCGGGACATTTTCCTACGAGCAGTACTTC. Residues: CASSGTFSYEQYF.

The V and J genes are TRBV28 and TRBJ1-5; D gene unclear. Germline lookup yields CDR1 MDHEN and CDR2 SYDVKM. The V and J ends lost 4 bases and 7 bases respectively, with 8 bases between them. This CDR3 region has 12 residues. The CDR3 DNA sequence: TGTGCCAGCAGTTCTCCCGGCCAGCCCCAGCATTTT. The encoded protein is CASSSPGQPQHF.